Listed below are T cell receptor beta chains from one sample, sequenced in a study of brain T cells in children with intractable seizures. Produced via immunoSEQ multiplex PCR; TCRdb's table is partial and in-frame only. The sample consists of some 41,000 clones, 75% to 95% of them appearing once. The material sequenced was peripheral blood, taken at surgery. The receptors derive from a girl aged 2 to 9 with tuberous sclerosis and intractable seizures. The CDR3 runs from the conserved cysteine through the conserved F or W. D genes are given only for firm matches. Where a row states a size, it is once, few, many or the class of an expanded clone; other rows omit it.

clone_size	v_call	d_call	j_call	cdr3_nt	cdr3_aa
once	TRBV7-2	NA	TRBJ2-1	TGTGCCAGCAGGAGGATAAGCTCCTACAATGAGCAGTTCTTC	CASRRISSYNEQFF
once	TRBV4-2	NA	TRBJ1-4	TGTGCCAGCAGCCAGGCTAGGGGAACTAATGAAAAACTGTTTTTT	CASSQARGTNEKLFF
NA	TRBV6-2/TRBV6-3	TRBD1	TRBJ1-6	TGTGCCAGCAGTGGGACAGGGAATAATTCACCCCTCCACTTT	CASSGTGNNSPLHF
NA	TRBV11-3	TRBD1	TRBJ2-3	TGTGCCAGCAGCGTACAGGGGCGAAACACAGATACGCAGTATTTT	CASSVQGRNTDTQYF
NA	TRBV4-1	NA	TRBJ2-7	TGCGCCAGCAGCCACCCCGAGGGGGTCTACGAGCAGTACTTC	CASSHPEGVYEQYF
NA	TRBV7-2	NA	TRBJ1-2	TGTGCCAGCAGGGGACGTCGTCTAAGAATGGGGGGCTACACCTTC	CASRGRRLRMGGYTF
NA	TRBV6-5	NA	TRBJ2-1	TGTGCCAGCAGTACGTCAGGGTTATGGAGTAATGAGCAGTTCTTC	CASSTSGLWSNEQFF
NA	TRBV7-6	NA	TRBJ2-2	TGTGCCAGCAGCCCCAACCGGCAGTTAGGGCCTCCCGGGGAGCTGTTTTTT	CASSPNRQLGPPGELFF
NA	TRBV19	TRBD1	TRBJ2-6	TGTGCCAGTAGTATAGGGGGACAGGTTTTCTCTGGGGCCAACGTCCTGACTTTC	CASSIGGQVFSGANVLTF
NA	TRBV3-1/TRBV3-2	TRBD2	TRBJ2-5	TGTGCCAGCAGCCATAGTAGCGGGGGGGAGACCCAGTACTTC	CASSHSSGGETQYF
NA	TRBV19	TRBD1	TRBJ2-4	TGTGCCAGCCGGACAGGGGGCCTAGCCAAAAACATTCAGTACTTC	CASRTGGLAKNIQYF
NA	TRBV7-2	TRBD1	TRBJ1-4	TGTGCCAGCAGCCCGACAGGGGGAGGCTATGAAAAACTGTTTTTT	CASSPTGGGYEKLFF